This record concerns one T cell receptor beta chain sequence. Its antigen is undetermined. This record comes from a study of OX40 agonist ivuxolimab in advanced cancers. About the study: Prior checkpoint blockade (anti-PD-1, anti-PD-L1 or anti-CTLA-4) was permitted; around 40% had it.

Individuals having autoimmune disease history or systemic immunosuppression were not enrolled. The CDR3 length is 15 residues. Germline assignment: CDR1 KGHSH and CDR2 LQKENI. Trimming took off 3 bases at V and 0 bases at J, with 12 bases between the two ends. The study, taken as a whole, reports: Patients with a partial response at 0.1-3.0 mg/kg had among the lowest clonal expansion. Relative to CD4+, CD8+ T cells held more expanded clones on average.

The method was immunoSEQ multiplex PCR; TCRdb's version includes in-frame clones alone and lacks a portion of them. The sample contains 55,000 to 85,000 clones, 70% to 90% of which appear only once. V usage is TRBV18 and J usage is TRBJ2-7, with D possibly being TRBD1 (6 bases). Sample: CD4+ or CD8+ T cells sorted from blood, taken in a trial of the OX40 agonist ivuxolimab. This clonotype was sampled from an adult with an advanced solid tumor such as melanoma, head and neck, liver or kidney cancer. CDR3 DNA: TGTGCCAGCTCACCCCCCAGGGGATTCTCCTACGAGCAGTACTTC. Protein sequence: CASSPPRGFSYEQYF.